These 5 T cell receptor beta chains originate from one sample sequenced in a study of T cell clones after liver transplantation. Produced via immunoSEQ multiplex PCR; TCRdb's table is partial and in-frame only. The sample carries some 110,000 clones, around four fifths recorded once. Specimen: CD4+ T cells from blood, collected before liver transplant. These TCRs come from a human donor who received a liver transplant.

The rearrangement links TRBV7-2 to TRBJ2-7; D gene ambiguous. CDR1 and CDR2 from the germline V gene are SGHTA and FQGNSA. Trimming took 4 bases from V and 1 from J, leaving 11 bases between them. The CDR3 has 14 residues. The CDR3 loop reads CASSSLRGSYEQYF. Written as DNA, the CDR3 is TGTGCCAGCAGCTCGCTACGCGGATCCTACGAGCAGTACTTC.

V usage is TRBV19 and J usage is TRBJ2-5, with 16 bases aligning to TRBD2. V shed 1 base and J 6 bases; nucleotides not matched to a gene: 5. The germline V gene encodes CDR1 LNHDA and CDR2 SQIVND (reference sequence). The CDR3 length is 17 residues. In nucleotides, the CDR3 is TGTGCCAGTAGTATAGGGGGGACTAGCGGGAGGGCGAAGACCCAGTACTTC. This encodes CASSIGGTSGRAKTQYF.

Here the CDR3 reads CASSFGEGASGNTIYF. CDR3 DNA sequence: TGCGCCAGCAGCTTTGGAGAAGGGGCCTCTGGAAACACCATATATTTT. The chain employs TRBV5-1 and TRBJ1-3, with D perhaps TRBD1 (5 bases). V was cut by 2 bases and J by 0 bases, with 12 bases left in between. This CDR3 contains 16 residues. Germline loops: CDR1 SGHRS, CDR2 YFSETQ.

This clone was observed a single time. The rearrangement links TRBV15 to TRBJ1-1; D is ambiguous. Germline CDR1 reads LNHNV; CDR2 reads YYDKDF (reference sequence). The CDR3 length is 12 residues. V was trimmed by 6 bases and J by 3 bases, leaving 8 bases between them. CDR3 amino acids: CATRTRDTEAFF. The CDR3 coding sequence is TGTGCCACCAGAACCCGAGACACTGAAGCTTTCTTT.

CDR3 sequence (DNA): TGCGCCAGCAGCCAAGACGCCAGGGTCCACTATGGCTACACCTTC. It is translated as CASSQDARVHYGYTF. The chain combines TRBV4-1 with TRBJ1-2; D perhaps matches TRBD1 (5 bases). The germline V and J ends were trimmed by 0 bases and 3 bases, with 11 bases remaining between them. The CDR3 is made up of 15 amino acids. The germline CDR1 and CDR2 sequences are MGHRA and YSYEKL.